This TCR beta chain emerged from a study of beta chain features in type 1 diabetes. This CDR3 is 13 amino acids long. The V and J ends lost 1 base and 6 bases, in that order; junction bases with no gene match: 2. Germline-derived CDR1 and CDR2 are SGHTA and FQGNSA. The whole isolated RNA underwent reverse transcription, so sequencing captured expressed TCRB transcripts. TCRdb's table, derived via immunoSEQ multiplex PCR, lists solely in-frame clones and lacks some. The top ten hold 0.65% of the sample, which has approximately 160,000 clones, less than 9.5% seen once. Sequencing was performed on central memory CD4+ T cells from blood. This receptor was obtained from a man between 18 and 29 years old in good health. The J gene is TRBJ2-7, the V gene TRBV7-2; TRBD1 agrees at 8 bases. CDR3 in amino acids: CASSLGTGGEQYF. CDR3 nucleotide sequence: TGTGCCAGCAGCTTAGGAACAGGGGGCGAGCAGTACTTC.